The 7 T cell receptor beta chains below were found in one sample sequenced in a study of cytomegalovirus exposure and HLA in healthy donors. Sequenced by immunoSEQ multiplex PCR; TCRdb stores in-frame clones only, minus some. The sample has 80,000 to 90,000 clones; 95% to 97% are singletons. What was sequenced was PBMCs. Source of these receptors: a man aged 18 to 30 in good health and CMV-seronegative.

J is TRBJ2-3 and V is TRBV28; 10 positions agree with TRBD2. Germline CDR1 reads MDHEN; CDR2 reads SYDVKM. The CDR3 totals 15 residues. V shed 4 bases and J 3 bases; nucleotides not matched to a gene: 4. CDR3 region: CASSSSGRKTDTQYF. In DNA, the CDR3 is TGTGCCAGCAGTTCTAGCGGGAGAAAGACAGATACGCAGTATTTT.

The CDR3 nucleotides read TGCGCCAGCAGCCGGACTAGCGGCACAGATACGCAGTATTTT. Translating it yields CASSRTSGTDTQYF. This chain joins TRBV4-1 and TRBJ2-3, with 9 nucleotides matching TRBD2. This CDR3 has 14 amino acids. Per the germline V gene, CDR1 is MGHRA and CDR2 is YSYEKL. Losses at the gene ends were 4 bases for V and 1 base for J; bases not matched to a gene: 0.

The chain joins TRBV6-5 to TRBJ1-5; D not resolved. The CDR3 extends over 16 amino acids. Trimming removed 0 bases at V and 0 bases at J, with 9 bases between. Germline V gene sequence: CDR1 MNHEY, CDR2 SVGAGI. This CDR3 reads CASSYSSSSSNQPQHF. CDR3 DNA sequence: TGTGCCAGCAGTTACTCGTCCAGTTCTAGCAATCAGCCCCAGCATTTT.

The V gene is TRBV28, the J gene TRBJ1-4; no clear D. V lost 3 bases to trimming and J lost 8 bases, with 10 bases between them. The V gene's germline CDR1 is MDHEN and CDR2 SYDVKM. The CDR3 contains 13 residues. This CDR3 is CASSFSTVEKLFF. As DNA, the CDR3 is TGTGCCAGCAGTTTTTCTACAGTCGAAAAACTGTTTTTT.

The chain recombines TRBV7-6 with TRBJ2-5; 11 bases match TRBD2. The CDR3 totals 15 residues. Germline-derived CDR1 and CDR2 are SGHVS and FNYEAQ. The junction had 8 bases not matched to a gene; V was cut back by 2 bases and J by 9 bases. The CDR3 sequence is CASSLYLAGGRAQYF. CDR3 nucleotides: TGTGCCAGCAGCTTATATCTAGCGGGGGGCAGGGCCCAGTACTTC.

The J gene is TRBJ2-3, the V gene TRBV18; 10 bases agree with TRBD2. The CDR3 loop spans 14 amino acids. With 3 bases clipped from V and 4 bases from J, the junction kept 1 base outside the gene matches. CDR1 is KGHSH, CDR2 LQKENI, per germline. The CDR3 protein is CASSPGLASDTQYF. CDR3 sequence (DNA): TGTGCCAGCTCACCGGGACTAGCGTCAGATACGCAGTATTTT.

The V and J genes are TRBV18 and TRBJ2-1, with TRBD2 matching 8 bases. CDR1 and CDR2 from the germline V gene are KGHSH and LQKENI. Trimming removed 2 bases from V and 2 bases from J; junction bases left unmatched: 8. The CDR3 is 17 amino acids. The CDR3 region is CASSPTKRESPYNEQFF. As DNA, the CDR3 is TGTGCCAGCTCACCAACCAAGCGGGAGTCCCCCTACAATGAGCAGTTCTTC. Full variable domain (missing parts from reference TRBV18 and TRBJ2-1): NAGVMQNPRHLVRRRGQEARLRCSPMKGHSHVYWYRQLPEEGLKFMVYLQKENIIDESGMPKERFSAEFPKEGPSILRIQQVVRGDSAAYFCASSPTKRESPYNEQFFGPGTRLTVL.